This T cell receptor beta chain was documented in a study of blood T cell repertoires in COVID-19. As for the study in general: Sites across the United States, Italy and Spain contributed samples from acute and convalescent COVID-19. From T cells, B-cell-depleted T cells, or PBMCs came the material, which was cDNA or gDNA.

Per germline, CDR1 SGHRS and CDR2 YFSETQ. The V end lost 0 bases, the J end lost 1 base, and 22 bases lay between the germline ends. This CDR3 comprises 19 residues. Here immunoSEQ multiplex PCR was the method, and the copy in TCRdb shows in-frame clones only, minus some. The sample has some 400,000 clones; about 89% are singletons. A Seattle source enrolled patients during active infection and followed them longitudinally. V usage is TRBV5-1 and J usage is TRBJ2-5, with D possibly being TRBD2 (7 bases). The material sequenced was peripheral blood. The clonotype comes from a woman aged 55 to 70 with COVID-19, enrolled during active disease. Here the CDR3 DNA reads TGCGCCAGCAGCTTGGATAAAGGGGGGGGTCGGAAATTCCAAGAGACCCAGTACTTC. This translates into CASSLDKGGGRKFQETQYF.